Below, one T cell receptor beta chain is given with its context. This entry is derived from a study of shared clonotypes between healthy human individuals. V dropped 6 bases and J dropped 5; count of bases not matched to a gene: 15. The germline CDR1 and CDR2 sequences are SGHRS and YFSETQ. The CDR3 has 16 residues. Donors were healthy HIV-negative adults without recent acute infections or vaccinations. Roughly 0.3 ug DNA, tens of thousands of T cell genomes, went into unsorted PBMC replicate PCRs. What was sequenced on ten immunoSEQ deep assay plates was unsorted PBMC DNA. Under the authors' procedure: Without quality scores, immunoSEQ junctional reads could not be filtered like full-length reads. Sequencing used immunoSEQ multiplex PCR; TCRdb keeps in-frame clones, though not all of them. V and J calls and clone size are those listed in that table; D and trimming were worked out from the DNA. Here the sample spans 470,000 or so clones, approximately 81% being singletons.

The TCR originated in a woman aged 40 to 50 in good health. Some clones in this sample may be carry-over from other donors' samples. This chain links TRBV5-1 with TRBJ2-5; 8 bases match TRBD1. The sample was PBMCs. The CDR3 region has the DNA TGCGCCAGCACCCCGGGCCCGCAGGGGGCAGGGGAGACCCAGTACTTC. Translating it yields CASTPGPQGAGETQYF. Supplemented by reference TRBV5-1 and TRBJ2-5, the full variable domain reads KAGVTQTPRYLIKTRGQQVTLSCSPISGHRSVSWYQQTPGQGLQFLFEYFSETQRNKGNFPGRFSGRQFSNSRSEMNVSTLELGDSALYLCASTPGPQGAGETQYFGPGTRLLVL.